This T cell receptor beta chain was observed in a study of vaccination and CD4 T cells after COVID-19. This CDR3 region has 13 residues. The V gene's germline CDR1 is MNHNS and CDR2 SASEGT. The trim removed 7 bases at V and 6 bases at J, leaving 8 bases unmatched. This clonotype has a single count. Its antigen is still unknown. CD4+ T cells that had been cultured provided DNA sequenced with the Oncomine TCR Beta short-read assay. From the PCR reads, TCRdb called clonotypes with MiXCR, one entry per CDR3 protein. Counted here are under 20,000 distinct CDR3 sequences, roughly half occurring once; the ten biggest clones make up roughly 20%. Time point specified: late sampling 161 to 241 days after vaccination in three convalescent patients. Treatment: approximately nine-day PBMC culture with coronavirus spike peptide pools or control peptides (ViraFEST assay).

The sequence derives from a human donor who had recovered from COVID-19. The sample in question was CD4+ T cells from blood, cultured in vitro, obtained about 7 months after SARS-CoV-2 vaccination. This rearrangement joins TRBV6-1 to TRBJ1-2, with 7 bases that match TRBD1. The CDR3 DNA follows: TGTGCCAGCACAACAAGACAGGGCGATGGCTACACCTTC. Protein: CASTTRQGDGYTF.